The 8 T cell receptor beta chains below come from one sample, sequenced in a study of T cell changes during pregnancy in multiple sclerosis. Repertoires were generated with immunoSEQ multiplex PCR, while TCRdb's copy carries only in-frame clones and drops some. This sample carries approximately 88,000 clones, almost 95% of them seen once, and the ten largest clones take 2.6%. Specimen: peripheral blood, collected in the first trimester of pregnancy. The receptors shown here come from a female donor with multiple sclerosis, enrolled in a pregnancy study.

Here the CDR3 reads CASSIKLQPQHF. The DNA for the CDR3 is TGTGCCAGTAGTATAAAACTTCAGCCCCAGCATTTT. The chain carries TRBV19 and TRBJ1-5; D unresolved. The CDR3 has 12 residues. V was clipped by 2 bases and J by 6 bases, with 5 bases between them. Germline V CDR1 and CDR2: LNHDA, SQIVND (reference sequence).

The V gene is TRBV7-2, the J gene TRBJ1-2; D is ambiguous. The CDR3 has 14 residues. V lost 2 bases, J lost 3 bases, and 10 bases lay in between. From germline, CDR1 is SGHTA and CDR2 FQGNSA. In DNA, the CDR3 is TGTGCCAGCAGCTTAACTCGGGTGTACTATGGCTACACCTTC. It encodes CASSLTRVYYGYTF.

The sample holds one count of this clone. This chain joins TRBV2 and TRBJ1-5; 9 nucleotides align to TRBD1. CDR1 is SNHLY and CDR2 is FYNNEI in the germline V gene. Germline trimming cut 3 bases from V and 4 bases from J; bases unmatched to any gene: 13. This CDR3 is 18 amino acids long. The CDR3 spells CASSDPLLGQGKNQPQHF. The CDR3 coding sequence is TGTGCCAGCAGTGACCCCCTCCTAGGACAGGGGAAAAATCAGCCCCAGCATTTT.

The CDR3: CASTRTGGPRSYTF. DNA for the CDR3: TGTGCCAGTACCCGGACAGGGGGCCCCAGGAGCTACACCTTC. V gene TRBV19 combines with J gene TRBJ1-2, with TRBD1 identical over 11 bases. Trimming cost V 7 bases and J 9 bases; bases outside gene matches: 10. The CDR3 contains 14 residues. Germline values: CDR1 LNHDA, CDR2 SQIVND (reference sequence).

V gene TRBV6-5 combines with J gene TRBJ2-7; 8 bases fit TRBD2. The V and J ends lost 2 bases and 1 base, in that order; junction bases with no gene match: 4. The V gene's germline CDR1 is MNHEY and CDR2 SVGAGI. This CDR3 has 15 residues. CDR3 sequence reads: CASSYDAGGSYEQYF. In DNA form, the CDR3 reads TGTGCCAGCAGTTACGACGCGGGAGGATCCTACGAGCAGTACTTC.

The chain uses TRBV7-6 and TRBJ2-1, with D maybe TRBD2 (6 bases). V lost 1 base, J lost 4 bases, and 14 bases lay in between. Germline lookup yields CDR1 SGHVS and CDR2 FNYEAQ. CDR3 length: 16 residues. CDR3 loop: CASSLGVAAVYNEQFF. CDR3 DNA sequence: TGTGCCAGCAGCTTAGGAGTAGCGGCAGTGTACAATGAGCAGTTCTTC. Supplemented by reference TRBV7-6 and TRBJ2-1, the full variable domain reads GAGVSQSPRYKVTKRGQDVALRCDPISGHVSLYWYRQALGQGPEFLTYFNYEAQQDKSGLPNDRFSAERPEGSISTLTIQRTEQRDSAMYRCASSLGVAAVYNEQFFGPGTRLTVL.

The chain has TRBV10-3 and TRBJ1-1; no clear D gene. Trimming pared 0 bases from V and 6 bases from J, leaving 8 bases between. This CDR3 is 13 amino acids long. The germline CDR1 and CDR2 sequences are ENHRY and SYGVKD. DNA for the CDR3: TGTGCCATCAGTGAGTCGTTACTATCTGAAGCTTTCTTT. This gives the protein CAISESLLSEAFF.

The chain combines TRBV7-2 with TRBJ1-4, with TRBD1 as a possible D gene (6 bases). The CDR3 has 15 residues. CDR1 is SGHTA and CDR2 is FQGNSA in the germline V gene. Between the trimmed V and J ends, which lost 6 bases and 7 bases, there was a span of 18 bases. The CDR3 region has the DNA TGTGCCAGCAGTACCGGGGGGGGGCATGGTGAAAAACTGTTTTTT. It encodes CASSTGGGHGEKLFF.